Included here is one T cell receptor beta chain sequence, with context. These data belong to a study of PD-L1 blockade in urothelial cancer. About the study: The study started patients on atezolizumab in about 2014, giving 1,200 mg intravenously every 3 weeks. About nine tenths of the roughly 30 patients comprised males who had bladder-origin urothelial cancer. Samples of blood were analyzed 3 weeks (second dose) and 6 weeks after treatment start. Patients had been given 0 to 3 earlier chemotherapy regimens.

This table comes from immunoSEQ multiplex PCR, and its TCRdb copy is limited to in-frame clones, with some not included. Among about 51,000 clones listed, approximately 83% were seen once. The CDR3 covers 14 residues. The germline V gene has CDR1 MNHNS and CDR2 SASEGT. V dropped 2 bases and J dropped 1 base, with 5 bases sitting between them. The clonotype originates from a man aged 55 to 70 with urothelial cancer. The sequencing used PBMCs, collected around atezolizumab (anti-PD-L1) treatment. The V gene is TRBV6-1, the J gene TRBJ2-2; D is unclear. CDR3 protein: CASSEQLNTGELFF. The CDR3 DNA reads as TGTGCCAGCAGTGAACAGTTGAACACCGGGGAGCTGTTTTTT.